This T cell receptor (beta chain) was captured in a study of circulating CD8 cells and anti-PD-1 response in melanoma. From live CD3+CD8+TCRalphabeta+ cells, four PD-1 and/or TIGIT subsets were sorted. The QIAseq Immune Repertoire TCR panel built the libraries from roughly 15 ng of total RNA. Each CDR3 protein is one row after TCRdb ran MiXCR on the reads. Among 550 to 650 distinct CDR3 sequences, 6% to 7% were seen once, and the ten largest hold roughly a quarter. This clonotype is classed as large. Trimming cost V 3 bases and J 4 bases, with 7 bases left between them. This CDR3 is 13 amino acids long. From germline, CDR1 is SGHTA and CDR2 FQGNSA.

The chain employs TRBV7-2 and TRBJ1-3; weak D call: TRBD1 (6 bases). The receptor was derived from a human donor with melanoma. The source material was CD8+ T cells from PBMCs, sampled at baseline or after one month of anti-PD-1 therapy (not recorded which). DNA for the CDR3: TGTGCCAGCAGCTTTGGACAGGGAAACACCATATATTTT. Residues: CASSFGQGNTIYF.